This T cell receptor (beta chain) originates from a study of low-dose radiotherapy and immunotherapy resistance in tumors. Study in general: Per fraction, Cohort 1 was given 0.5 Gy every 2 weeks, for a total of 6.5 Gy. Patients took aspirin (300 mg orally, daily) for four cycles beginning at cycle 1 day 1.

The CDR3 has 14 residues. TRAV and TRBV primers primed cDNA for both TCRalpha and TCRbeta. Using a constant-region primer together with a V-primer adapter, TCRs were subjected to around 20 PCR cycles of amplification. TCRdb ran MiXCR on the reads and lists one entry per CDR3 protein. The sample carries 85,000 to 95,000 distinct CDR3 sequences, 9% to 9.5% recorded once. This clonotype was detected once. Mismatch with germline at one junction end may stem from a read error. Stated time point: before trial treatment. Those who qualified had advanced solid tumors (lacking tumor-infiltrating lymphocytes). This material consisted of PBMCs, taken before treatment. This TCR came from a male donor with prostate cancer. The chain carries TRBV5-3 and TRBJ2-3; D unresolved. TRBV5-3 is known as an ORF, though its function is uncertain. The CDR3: CASSLQLSTDTQYF. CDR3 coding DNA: TGTGCCAGCAGCTTGCAACTCAGCACAGATACGCAGTATTTT.